The 14 T cell receptor beta chains below were found in one sample sequenced in a study of OX40 agonist ivuxolimab in advanced cancers. The repertoire was sequenced with immunoSEQ multiplex PCR; TCRdb's copy has only in-frame clones and lacks some. The sample yields nearly 80,000 clones, approximately 94% seen once. Sequencing used CD4+ or CD8+ T cells sorted from blood, obtained in a trial of the OX40 agonist ivuxolimab. The receptors originated from an adult with an advanced solid tumor such as melanoma, head and neck, liver or kidney cancer.

The genes are TRBV4-3 and TRBJ2-1; D unresolved. CDR1 and CDR2 from the germline V gene are LGHNA and YSLEER. The CDR3 totals 14 residues. With 0 bases removed from V and 7 bases from J, the gap between germline ends came to 10 bases. CDR3 sequence: CASSQEVAINEQFF. The CDR3 DNA follows: TGCGCCAGCAGCCAAGAAGTGGCTATAAATGAGCAGTTCTTC.

The CDR3 region has the DNA TGTGCCAGCAGTCCTACCGGCCAGTACGAGCAGTACTTC. Its translation: CASSPTGQYEQYF. The chain combines TRBV27 with TRBJ2-7; D unclear. CDR1 MNHEY and CDR2 SMNVEV come from the germline V gene (reference sequence). V dropped 5 bases and J dropped 4 bases, with 12 bases sitting between them. This CDR3 region has 13 residues.

The gene calls are TRBV27 and TRBJ1-6; tentative D call: TRBD1 (5 bases). Germline values: CDR1 MNHEY, CDR2 SMNVEV (reference sequence). The CDR3 length is 12 residues. V dropped 2 bases and J dropped 14 bases, with 10 bases sitting between them. The CDR3 spells CASSLPGRSLHF. CDR3 DNA: TGTGCCAGCAGTTTACCAGGGAGGTCCCTCCACTTT.

The chain has TRBV27 and TRBJ1-1, with 7 positions matching TRBD1. Germline V CDR1 and CDR2: MNHEY, SMNVEV (reference sequence). CDR3 length equals 14 residues. V dropped 4 bases and J dropped 3; count of bases not matched to a gene: 5. The CDR3: CASSYGTADTEAFF. CDR3 coding DNA: TGTGCCAGCAGTTACGGGACAGCAGACACTGAAGCTTTCTTT.

The chain employs TRBV27 and TRBJ1-1; 9 bases are a match to TRBD1. There are 14 residues in the CDR3. V shed 6 bases and J 6 bases; nucleotides not matched to a gene: 8. Germline values: CDR1 MNHEY, CDR2 SMNVEV (reference sequence). For the CDR3, the DNA is TGTGCCAGCAGCCCCGGGACAGGGCAGGCTGAAGCTTTCTTT. Residues: CASSPGTGQAEAFF.

V and J are TRBV4-1 and TRBJ2-7, with D hard to call. CDR3 length: 14 amino acids. Germline loops: CDR1 MGHRA, CDR2 YSYEKL. V lost 0 bases, J lost 3 bases, and 9 bases lay in between. The CDR3 sequence: CASSQERSDYEQYF. CDR3 nucleotides: TGCGCCAGCAGCCAAGAGCGGTCGGACTACGAGCAGTACTTC.

The genes are TRBV19 and TRBJ2-1, with 10 positions matching TRBD2. CDR1 is LNHDA and CDR2 is SQIVND in the germline V gene (reference sequence). J was trimmed by 4 bases and V by 6 bases; bases with no gene match: 9. The CDR3 loop spans 16 amino acids. CDR3 protein: CASSDLAGVKYNEQFF. The DNA of the CDR3 is TGTGCCAGTAGCGACCTAGCGGGAGTGAAATACAATGAGCAGTTCTTC.

V gene TRBV4-2 combines with J gene TRBJ2-2; TRBD2 matches 15 bases. Germline V gives CDR1 LGHNA, CDR2 YNFKEQ. The CDR3 runs 19 residues. V was clipped by 0 bases and J by 5 bases; unmatched bases: 7. CDR3 DNA sequence: TGTGCCAGCAGCCAAGAACCCTCAGGACTAGCGGGAGGGACCGGGGAGCTGTTTTTT. It translates to CASSQEPSGLAGGTGELFF.

The chain is built from TRBV7-9 and TRBJ2-5; tentative D call: TRBD2 (5 bases). The end of the DNA aligns better with TRBJ2-7, so the J call may be wrong. The CDR3 sequence is 14 residues long. CDR1 and CDR2 (germline): SEHNR, FQNEAQ (reference sequence). The CDR3 spells CASRPAGISYEQYF. The CDR3 coding sequence is TGTGCCAGCAGGCCCGCGGGTATCTCCTACGAGCAGTACTTC.

The chain uses TRBV19 and TRBJ2-7; 8 bases fit TRBD1. CDR1 LNHDA and CDR2 SQIVND come from the germline V gene (reference sequence). With 6 bases clipped from V and 0 bases from J, the junction kept 4 bases outside the gene matches. The CDR3 is made up of 14 amino acids. CDR3 amino acids: CASSQDRGSYEQYF. DNA of the CDR3: TGTGCCAGTAGCCAAGACAGGGGCTCCTACGAGCAGTACTTC.

The V call is TRBV9, the J call TRBJ2-1; D might be TRBD1 or TRBD2, each matching 5 bases. This CDR3 has 13 amino acids. The V gene's germline CDR1 is SGDLS and CDR2 YYNGEE. CDR3 in DNA: TGTGCAAGCGGTTGGGGGATTGACAATGAGCAGTTCTTC. Translated, it gives CASGWGIDNEQFF.

The V and J genes are TRBV6-6 and TRBJ1-1; no clear D gene. The ends were cut back, 7 bases at V and 1 base at J, with 10 bases in the middle. CDR3 size: 13 residues. Germline V lookup: CDR1 MNHNY, CDR2 SVGAGI (reference sequence). This CDR3 reads CASILFGNTEAFF. In nucleotides, the CDR3 is TGTGCCAGCATCCTATTTGGGAACACTGAAGCTTTCTTT.

The chain links TRBV7-8 to TRBJ2-1; D unresolved. The V and J ends lost 7 bases and 1 base respectively, with 11 bases between them. The CDR3 is made up of 14 amino acids. The germline gives CDR1 SGHVS, CDR2 FQNEAQ. The CDR3 DNA is TGTGCCAGCACCCTAGGATTATCCTACAATGAGCAGTTCTTC. This translates into CASTLGLSYNEQFF.

This sequence joins TRBV6-5 and TRBJ1-2; 7 bases line up with TRBD1. The germline gives CDR1 MNHEY, CDR2 SVGAGI. V was clipped by 5 bases and J by 2 bases; unmatched bases: 8. This CDR3 has 15 amino acids. CDR3 amino acids: CASSVNRGINYGYTF. Written as DNA, the CDR3 is TGTGCCAGCAGTGTTAACAGGGGAATAAACTATGGCTACACCTTC.